One and the same sample provided the 5 T cell receptor beta chains below, sequenced in a study of shared T cell receptors in the human thymus. TCRdb keeps only in-frame clones here, not all; method: immunoSEQ multiplex PCR. The sample gives 600,000 to 900,000 clones, around 85% of which show up once; about 0.0098% is in the top ten. Another study also made use of these data, one on human thymus T cells.

Material for sequencing was thymocytes. The receptors were sampled from a girl less than two years old with a congenital heart defect.

Only a few counts were recorded for this clone. Other DNA variants within this sample encode the same CDR3. The J gene is TRBJ1-6, the V gene TRBV6-6; 7 bases are a match to TRBD1. The V gene's germline CDR1 is MNHNY and CDR2 SVGAGI (reference sequence). J gave up 4 bases and V 8 bases, and 11 bases lay outside the gene matches. The CDR3 sequence is 16 residues long. The CDR3 coding sequence is TGTGCCAGCGGGGTGCCACAGGGGCCATATAATTCACCCCTCCACTTT. Translated, it gives CASGVPQGPYNSPLHF.

This clone has a handful of counts. This chain connects TRBV28 to TRBJ2-1; TRBD2 agrees at 9 bases. The CDR3 covers 16 residues. The junction had 2 bases not matched to a gene; V was cut back by 2 bases and J by 0 bases. Germline V gene data show CDR1 as MDHEN and CDR2 as SYDVKM. The CDR3 is CASSLLAGISYNEQFF. The CDR3 DNA follows: TGTGCCAGCAGTTTACTAGCGGGGATCTCCTACAATGAGCAGTTCTTC.

Note on this clone: The same CDR3 can be traced to other DNA sequences in this sample. CDR3 loop: CASSQATTGGGYTF. In DNA, the CDR3 is TGCGCCAGCAGCCAAGCCACCACAGGGGGGGGCTACACCTTC. The chain uses TRBV4-1 and TRBJ1-2; 8 bases align to TRBD1. The CDR3 contains 14 residues. The germline V gene has CDR1 MGHRA and CDR2 YSYEKL. Unmatched junction bases numbered 6, after V lost 1 base and J lost 8 bases.

The chain recombines TRBV5-5 with TRBJ1-2, with TRBD1 matching 10 bases. The CDR3 runs to 18 residues. V lost 4 bases and J lost 4; bases outside the gene matches: 16. Germline CDR1 reads SGHKS; CDR2 reads YYEKEE (reference sequence). In DNA, the CDR3 is TGTGCCAGCAGCCCAAGGCCCGGGACAGGGGCGTTAGGCTATGGCTACACCTTC. This translates into CASSPRPGTGALGYGYTF.

The V call is TRBV18, the J call TRBJ2-5; 12 nucleotides align to TRBD1. CDR1 KGHSH and CDR2 LQKENI come from the germline V gene. V shed 0 bases, J shed 5 bases, and the junction held 10 bases outside the gene matches. The CDR3 is 18 amino acids. The CDR3 spells CASSPPVGQGAQGETQYF. CDR3 bases: TGTGCCAGCTCACCACCGGTGGGACAGGGGGCCCAAGGGGAGACCCAGTACTTC.